Listed below are T cell receptor beta chains from one sample, sequenced in a study of blood T cell repertoires in COVID-19. TCRdb's copy holds only in-frame clones and misses some; the assay was immunoSEQ multiplex PCR. The table has roughly 260,000 clones, 88% seen once. The source material was peripheral blood. The receptors originated from a man between 60 and 70 years old who had recovered from COVID-19. The CDR3 runs from the conserved cysteine through the conserved F or W. The D gene is left open where the match is weak. Some rows mark clone size as missing; the rest say once, few, many or name a class of expanded clone.

TRBV7-2	NA	TRBJ1-5	NA	CASSLALGGAGNQPQHF	TGTGCCAGCAGCTTAGCGCTAGGAGGGGCTGGCAATCAGCCCCAGCATTTT
TRBV7-9	NA	TRBJ2-3	TRBD1	CASSAGTAADTQYF	TGTGCCAGCAGCGCAGGGACAGCGGCAGATACGCAGTATTTT
TRBV6-4	NA	TRBJ2-3	TRBD2	CASASGGASTDTQYF	TGTGCAAGTGCTAGCGGGGGGGCCAGCACAGATACGCAGTATTTT
TRBV7-6	NA	TRBJ2-6	NA	CASSFRSRVLSGANVLTF	TGTGCCAGCAGCTTTCGGTCCAGGGTGCTTTCTGGGGCCAACGTCCTGACTTTC
TRBV29-1	NA	TRBJ1-2	TRBD1	CSVDRGWDGGYGYTF	TGCAGCGTTGACAGGGGGTGGGATGGTGGCTATGGCTACACCTTC
TRBV7-9	once	TRBJ1-2	TRBD1	CASSYPGTGIYGYTF	TGTGCCAGCAGCTACCCCGGGACAGGAATCTATGGCTACACCTTC
TRBV30	NA	TRBJ2-1	TRBD2	CAWRALTSGGSNNEQFF	TGTGCCTGGAGGGCCCTTACTAGCGGGGGTTCTAACAATGAGCAGTTCTTC
TRBV19	NA	TRBJ2-3	TRBD2	CASSIGRGATDTQYF	TGTGCCAGTAGTATTGGGCGGGGGGCGACAGATACGCAGTATTTT
TRBV29-1	NA	TRBJ1-1	TRBD1	CSAKQGVSTEAFF	TGCAGCGCTAAACAGGGGGTAAGCACTGAAGCTTTCTTT
TRBV7-3	NA	TRBJ1-4	NA	CASSLGGPTTNEKLFF	TGTGCCAGCAGCTTAGGAGGACCCACAACTAATGAAAAACTGTTTTTT
TRBV6-5	NA	TRBJ2-7	NA	CASSYGGTATYEQYF	TGTGCCAGCAGTTACGGCGGGACAGCAACCTACGAGCAGTACTTC
TRBV15	NA	TRBJ1-4	TRBD1	CATSRRTGVGEKLFF	TGTGCCACCAGCAGGAGGACAGGGGTGGGCGAAAAACTGTTTTTT
TRBV19	NA	TRBJ1-2	NA	CASSINLQGRNYGYTF	TGTGCCAGTAGTATCAACCTCCAGGGCCGGAACTATGGCTACACCTTC
TRBV5-6	few	TRBJ1-1	NA	CASSTGPNTEAFF	TGTGCCAGCAGCACAGGCCCGAACACTGAAGCTTTCTTT
TRBV4-2	NA	TRBJ1-2	NA	CASSQAGPAENYGYTF	TGTGCCAGCAGCCAAGCTGGTCCGGCGGAGAACTATGGCTACACCTTC
TRBV27	NA	TRBJ1-5	TRBD1	CASSASGQQNNQPQHF	TGTGCCAGCAGTGCATCGGGACAGCAAAATAATCAGCCCCAGCATTTT
TRBV11-2	NA	TRBJ2-2	NA	CASSPYREGGRTGELFF	TGTGCCAGCAGCCCTTACAGGGAAGGGGGACGGACCGGGGAGCTGTTTTTT